The 3 T cell receptor beta chains below were found in one sample sequenced in a study of cytomegalovirus exposure and HLA in healthy donors. Vbeta (60) and Jbeta (13) primers were used in the PCR. Here immunoSEQ multiplex PCR was the method, and the copy in TCRdb shows in-frame clones only, minus some. The sample has 130,000 to 150,000 clones; approximately 80% are singletons. The specimen was PBMCs. These TCRs come from a man in his forties in good health and CMV-seronegative.

The sample holds a few counts of this clone. The chain combines TRBV21-1 with TRBJ1-5; no DNA check was done on the table's D call, TRBD1. TRBV21-1 is deemed a pseudogene. The CDR3 covers 16 residues. The CDR3 here is CASTPVGVKVNQPQHF. In DNA, the CDR3 is TGTGCCAGCACCCCCGTAGGGGTCAAGGTCAATCAGCCCCAGCATTTT.

The CDR3 DNA sequence: TGTGCCAGCAGTTTATCCCCAGGCCCTATACCCTACGAGCAGTACTTC. Protein product: CASSLSPGPIPYEQYF. This chain uses TRBV27 with TRBJ2-7; no clear D. Per germline, CDR1 MNHEY and CDR2 SMNVEV (reference sequence). V was clipped by 0 bases and J by 2 bases, with 14 bases between them. CDR3 length equals 16 residues.

This clone occurred once. The chain has TRBV18 and TRBJ1-1; the D gene is possibly TRBD1 (5 bases). The length of the CDR3 is 14 residues. Germline V gene sequence: CDR1 KGHSH, CDR2 LQKENI. Trimming cost V 6 bases and J 1 base, with 12 bases left between them. The CDR3 DNA follows: TGTGCCAGCTCTCCGCGGGGGTCGAACACTGAAGCTTTCTTT. Protein: CASSPRGSNTEAFF.